The 13 T cell receptor beta chains in this list originate from one sample, sequenced in a study of identical twins. From the 5' RACE reads, TCRdb called clonotypes with MiXCR, one entry per CDR3 protein. The table has under 400,000 distinct CDR3 sequences, about 10% seen once. Sequenced sample: naive T cells sorted from blood. These receptors were taken from a woman aged 50 to 60 in good health.

The V and J genes are TRBV15 and TRBJ2-3; no clear D. Germline assignment: CDR1 LNHNV and CDR2 YYDKDF (reference sequence). The CDR3 is 13 residues long. V gave up 8 bases and J gave up 4 bases, with 13 bases separating them. CDR3 nucleotide sequence: TGTGCCACCGCTAGTCAGCTTGCAGATACGCAGTATTTT. Amino acid sequence: CATASQLADTQYF.

The V call is TRBV5-5, the J call TRBJ1-1; unclear D gene. CDR3 length: 13 residues. The germline V gene has CDR1 SGHKS and CDR2 YYEKEE (reference sequence). The V and J ends lost 4 bases and 6 bases respectively, with 13 bases between them. CDR3: CASSPRIRAEAFF. The CDR3 nucleotides are TGTGCCAGCAGCCCTCGAATTCGGGCTGAAGCTTTCTTT.

This clonotype was counted between two and nine times. The chain joins TRBV6-5 to TRBJ2-3; 11 bases map to TRBD2. CDR1 and CDR2 (germline): MNHEY, SVGAGI. With 6 bases clipped from V and 3 bases from J, the junction kept 5 bases outside the gene matches. This CDR3 comprises 15 residues. For the CDR3, the DNA is TGTGCCAGCAGCTATAGCGGGAGGGCTACAGATACGCAGTATTTT. Its protein product is CASSYSGRATDTQYF.

In its sample, this clonotype was seen many times. The chain combines TRBV6-2 or TRBV6-3 with TRBJ2-2; 15 bases line up with TRBD2. V shed 0 bases, J shed 3 bases, and the junction held 5 bases outside the gene matches. Germline CDR1 is MNHEY and CDR2 is SVGEGT. The CDR3 consists of 19 residues. CDR3 sequence: CASSYSRTSGRADTGELFF. Written as DNA, the CDR3 is TGTGCCAGCAGTTACTCCCGGACTAGCGGGAGGGCTGACACCGGGGAGCTGTTTTTT.

The chain couples TRBV11-3 to TRBJ2-3; D is ambiguous. V shed 6 bases and J shed 5 bases, with 18 bases lying between them. Germline V gene data show CDR1 as SGHNT and CDR2 as YENEEA. CDR3 length: 15 residues. The DNA of the CDR3 is TGTGCCAGCAGGCCCCGTCGGCAACCGGGAGATACGCAGTATTTT. It codes for CASRPRRQPGDTQYF.

The CDR3: CASTFQTLSLNEQFF. The CDR3, as DNA: TGCGCCAGCACCTTCCAAACTCTCTCCCTCAATGAGCAGTTCTTC. The chain uses TRBV5-1 and TRBJ2-1, with D hard to call. V lost 6 bases to trimming and J lost 6 bases, with 19 bases between them. The CDR3 extends over 15 amino acids. CDR1 is SGHRS and CDR2 is YFSETQ in the germline V gene.

This clonotype was seen many times. The V gene is TRBV20-1, the J gene TRBJ2-1; D might be TRBD2 (5 bases). The CDR3 has 12 amino acids. Germline CDR1 is DFQATT and CDR2 is SNEGSKA (reference sequence). The V end lost 5 bases, the J end lost 9 bases, and 14 bases lay between the germline ends. The DNA of the CDR3 is TGCAGTGCTCGACCGACCGCGGGTGAGCAGTTCTTC. It codes for CSARPTAGEQFF.

The chain is built from TRBV11-2 and TRBJ2-3; D uncertain. From germline, CDR1 is SGHAT and CDR2 FQNNGV. The CDR3 covers 14 residues. V was clipped by 3 bases and J by 5 bases, with 12 bases between them. CDR3 nucleotides: TGTGCCAGCAGCTTTAGGGTGCCCATAGATACGCAGTATTTT. This gives the protein CASSFRVPIDTQYF.

This clonotype was seen only a few times. This chain connects TRBV24-1 to TRBJ2-3; no definite D call. CDR3 size: 14 residues. CDR1 and CDR2 (germline): KGHDR, SFDVKD. The V and J ends lost 1 base and 1 base respectively, with 5 bases between them. The CDR3 reads CATSDLYRTDTQYF. The CDR3 DNA reads TGTGCCACCAGTGATTTATACCGCACAGATACGCAGTATTTT.

This chain connects TRBV5-1 to TRBJ1-1; tentatively, D is TRBD1 (5 bases). V lost 0 bases and J 1 base, leaving 10 bases between the germline ends. CDR1 and CDR2 (germline): SGHRS, YFSETQ. The CDR3 runs to 15 residues. The CDR3 loop reads CASSLVSGGNTEAFF. The CDR3 DNA is TGCGCCAGCAGCTTGGTCTCGGGGGGGAACACTGAAGCTTTCTTT.

This clonotype occurred many times. This chain joins TRBV29-1 and TRBJ2-3; D ambiguous. This CDR3 has 13 residues. Trimming cost V 1 base and J 3 bases, with 8 bases left between them. Germline CDR1 SQVTM, CDR2 ANQGSEA. The CDR3 nucleotides are TGCAGCGTTGAAGCCCCGTGGACAGATACGCAGTATTTT. Protein sequence: CSVEAPWTDTQYF.

This clonotype was observed at least ten times. The rearrangement joins TRBV29-1 to TRBJ2-7; D is unresolved. The CDR3 has 11 amino acids. V lost 0 bases to trimming and J lost 7 bases, with 7 bases between them. Germline V gene lookup returns CDR1 SQVTM and CDR2 ANQGSEA. CDR3 sequence reads: CSVEDLGEQYV. CDR3 DNA: TGCAGCGTTGAAGATTTGGGGGAGCAGTACGTC.

This clonotype was recorded once. The chain combines TRBV11-3 with TRBJ2-6, with D perhaps matching TRBD2 (5 bases). Deletions cut 3 bases from V and 2 bases from J, with 8 bases between. The V gene's germline CDR1 is SGHNT and CDR2 YENEEA. The CDR3 consists of 15 residues. CDR3 coding DNA: TGTGCCAGCAGCTTTGGGAGTGCTGGGGCCAACGTCCTGACTTTC. Amino acid sequence: CASSFGSAGANVLTF.